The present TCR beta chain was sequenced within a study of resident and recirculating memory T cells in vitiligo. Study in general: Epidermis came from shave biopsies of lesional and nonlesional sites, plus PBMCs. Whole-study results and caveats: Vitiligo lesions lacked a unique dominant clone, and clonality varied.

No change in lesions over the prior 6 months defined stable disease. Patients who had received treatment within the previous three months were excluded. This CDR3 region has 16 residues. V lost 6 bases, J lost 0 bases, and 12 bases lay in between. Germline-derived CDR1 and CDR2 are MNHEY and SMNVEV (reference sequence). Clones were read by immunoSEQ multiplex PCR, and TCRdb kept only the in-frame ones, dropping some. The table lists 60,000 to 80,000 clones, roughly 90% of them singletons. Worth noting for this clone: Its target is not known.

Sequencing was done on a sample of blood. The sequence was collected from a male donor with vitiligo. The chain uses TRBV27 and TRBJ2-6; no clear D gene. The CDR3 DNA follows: TGTGCCAGCAGGAGACAAGTGAGCTCTGGGGCCAACGTCCTGACTTTC. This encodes CASRRQVSSGANVLTF. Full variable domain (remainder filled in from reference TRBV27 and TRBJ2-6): EAQVTQNPRYLITVTGKKLTVTCSQNMNHEYMSWYRQDPGLGLRQIYYSMNVEVTDKGDVPEGYKVSRKEKRNFPLILESPSPNQTSLYFCASRRQVSSGANVLTFGAGSRLTVL.